This T cell receptor beta chain was retrieved from a study of shared clonotypes between healthy human individuals. Findings and caveats of the study: Naive subsets usually exceeded memory subsets in estimated richness.

CD45RO-negative, CCR7-positively selected cells formed the naive CD8 fraction, excluding terminally differentiated effector memory CD45RA+ cells. The repertoire was sequenced with immunoSEQ multiplex PCR; TCRdb's copy has only in-frame clones and lacks some. The profile covers about 2.1 million clones, with approximately 94% appearing a single time and 1.5% to 2% taken by the ten largest. As to this clone: As yet, its antigen is unknown.

Per the germline V gene, CDR1 is ENHRY and CDR2 is SYGVKD. The CDR3 loop spans 16 amino acids. V dropped 2 bases and J dropped 3; count of bases not matched to a gene: 8. Sequencing used naive CD8+ T cells from PBMCs. The source of this sequence is a man aged 18 to 30 in good health. Some clones in this sample may be carry-over from other donors' samples. This chain joins TRBV10-3 and TRBJ2-7, with 9 bases lining up with TRBD1. The chain's CDR3 is CAISEPTGGDHYEQYF. DNA of the CDR3: TGTGCCATCAGTGAGCCGACAGGGGGGGATCACTACGAGCAGTACTTC.